Listed here is a single TCR beta chain. The data were obtained in a study of blood T cell repertoires in COVID-19. Study background: Nucleic acid was either cDNA or gDNA, and it came from T cells, B-cell-depleted T cells, or PBMCs.

The germline V gene encodes CDR1 SGDLS and CDR2 YYNGEE. V gave up 0 bases and J gave up 2 bases, with 20 bases separating them. The CDR3 spans 18 residues. Original processing notes: Nucleated cell counts were estimated from reference gene primer amplification. TCRdb's copy holds only in-frame clones and misses some; the assay was immunoSEQ multiplex PCR. The DNA gave D and trimming, while V, J and clone size come from that table. The sample lists approximately 280,000 clones, approximately 86% occurring once. This clonotype was sampled from a woman aged 25 to 39 who had recovered from COVID-19. This rearrangement joins TRBV9 to TRBJ2-5; D gene unclear. Sequencing was done on a sample of peripheral blood. CDR3 region: CASSVALVFSFVQETQYF. As DNA, the CDR3 is TGTGCCAGCAGCGTAGCTCTTGTTTTTTCTTTTGTGCAAGAGACCCAGTACTTC.